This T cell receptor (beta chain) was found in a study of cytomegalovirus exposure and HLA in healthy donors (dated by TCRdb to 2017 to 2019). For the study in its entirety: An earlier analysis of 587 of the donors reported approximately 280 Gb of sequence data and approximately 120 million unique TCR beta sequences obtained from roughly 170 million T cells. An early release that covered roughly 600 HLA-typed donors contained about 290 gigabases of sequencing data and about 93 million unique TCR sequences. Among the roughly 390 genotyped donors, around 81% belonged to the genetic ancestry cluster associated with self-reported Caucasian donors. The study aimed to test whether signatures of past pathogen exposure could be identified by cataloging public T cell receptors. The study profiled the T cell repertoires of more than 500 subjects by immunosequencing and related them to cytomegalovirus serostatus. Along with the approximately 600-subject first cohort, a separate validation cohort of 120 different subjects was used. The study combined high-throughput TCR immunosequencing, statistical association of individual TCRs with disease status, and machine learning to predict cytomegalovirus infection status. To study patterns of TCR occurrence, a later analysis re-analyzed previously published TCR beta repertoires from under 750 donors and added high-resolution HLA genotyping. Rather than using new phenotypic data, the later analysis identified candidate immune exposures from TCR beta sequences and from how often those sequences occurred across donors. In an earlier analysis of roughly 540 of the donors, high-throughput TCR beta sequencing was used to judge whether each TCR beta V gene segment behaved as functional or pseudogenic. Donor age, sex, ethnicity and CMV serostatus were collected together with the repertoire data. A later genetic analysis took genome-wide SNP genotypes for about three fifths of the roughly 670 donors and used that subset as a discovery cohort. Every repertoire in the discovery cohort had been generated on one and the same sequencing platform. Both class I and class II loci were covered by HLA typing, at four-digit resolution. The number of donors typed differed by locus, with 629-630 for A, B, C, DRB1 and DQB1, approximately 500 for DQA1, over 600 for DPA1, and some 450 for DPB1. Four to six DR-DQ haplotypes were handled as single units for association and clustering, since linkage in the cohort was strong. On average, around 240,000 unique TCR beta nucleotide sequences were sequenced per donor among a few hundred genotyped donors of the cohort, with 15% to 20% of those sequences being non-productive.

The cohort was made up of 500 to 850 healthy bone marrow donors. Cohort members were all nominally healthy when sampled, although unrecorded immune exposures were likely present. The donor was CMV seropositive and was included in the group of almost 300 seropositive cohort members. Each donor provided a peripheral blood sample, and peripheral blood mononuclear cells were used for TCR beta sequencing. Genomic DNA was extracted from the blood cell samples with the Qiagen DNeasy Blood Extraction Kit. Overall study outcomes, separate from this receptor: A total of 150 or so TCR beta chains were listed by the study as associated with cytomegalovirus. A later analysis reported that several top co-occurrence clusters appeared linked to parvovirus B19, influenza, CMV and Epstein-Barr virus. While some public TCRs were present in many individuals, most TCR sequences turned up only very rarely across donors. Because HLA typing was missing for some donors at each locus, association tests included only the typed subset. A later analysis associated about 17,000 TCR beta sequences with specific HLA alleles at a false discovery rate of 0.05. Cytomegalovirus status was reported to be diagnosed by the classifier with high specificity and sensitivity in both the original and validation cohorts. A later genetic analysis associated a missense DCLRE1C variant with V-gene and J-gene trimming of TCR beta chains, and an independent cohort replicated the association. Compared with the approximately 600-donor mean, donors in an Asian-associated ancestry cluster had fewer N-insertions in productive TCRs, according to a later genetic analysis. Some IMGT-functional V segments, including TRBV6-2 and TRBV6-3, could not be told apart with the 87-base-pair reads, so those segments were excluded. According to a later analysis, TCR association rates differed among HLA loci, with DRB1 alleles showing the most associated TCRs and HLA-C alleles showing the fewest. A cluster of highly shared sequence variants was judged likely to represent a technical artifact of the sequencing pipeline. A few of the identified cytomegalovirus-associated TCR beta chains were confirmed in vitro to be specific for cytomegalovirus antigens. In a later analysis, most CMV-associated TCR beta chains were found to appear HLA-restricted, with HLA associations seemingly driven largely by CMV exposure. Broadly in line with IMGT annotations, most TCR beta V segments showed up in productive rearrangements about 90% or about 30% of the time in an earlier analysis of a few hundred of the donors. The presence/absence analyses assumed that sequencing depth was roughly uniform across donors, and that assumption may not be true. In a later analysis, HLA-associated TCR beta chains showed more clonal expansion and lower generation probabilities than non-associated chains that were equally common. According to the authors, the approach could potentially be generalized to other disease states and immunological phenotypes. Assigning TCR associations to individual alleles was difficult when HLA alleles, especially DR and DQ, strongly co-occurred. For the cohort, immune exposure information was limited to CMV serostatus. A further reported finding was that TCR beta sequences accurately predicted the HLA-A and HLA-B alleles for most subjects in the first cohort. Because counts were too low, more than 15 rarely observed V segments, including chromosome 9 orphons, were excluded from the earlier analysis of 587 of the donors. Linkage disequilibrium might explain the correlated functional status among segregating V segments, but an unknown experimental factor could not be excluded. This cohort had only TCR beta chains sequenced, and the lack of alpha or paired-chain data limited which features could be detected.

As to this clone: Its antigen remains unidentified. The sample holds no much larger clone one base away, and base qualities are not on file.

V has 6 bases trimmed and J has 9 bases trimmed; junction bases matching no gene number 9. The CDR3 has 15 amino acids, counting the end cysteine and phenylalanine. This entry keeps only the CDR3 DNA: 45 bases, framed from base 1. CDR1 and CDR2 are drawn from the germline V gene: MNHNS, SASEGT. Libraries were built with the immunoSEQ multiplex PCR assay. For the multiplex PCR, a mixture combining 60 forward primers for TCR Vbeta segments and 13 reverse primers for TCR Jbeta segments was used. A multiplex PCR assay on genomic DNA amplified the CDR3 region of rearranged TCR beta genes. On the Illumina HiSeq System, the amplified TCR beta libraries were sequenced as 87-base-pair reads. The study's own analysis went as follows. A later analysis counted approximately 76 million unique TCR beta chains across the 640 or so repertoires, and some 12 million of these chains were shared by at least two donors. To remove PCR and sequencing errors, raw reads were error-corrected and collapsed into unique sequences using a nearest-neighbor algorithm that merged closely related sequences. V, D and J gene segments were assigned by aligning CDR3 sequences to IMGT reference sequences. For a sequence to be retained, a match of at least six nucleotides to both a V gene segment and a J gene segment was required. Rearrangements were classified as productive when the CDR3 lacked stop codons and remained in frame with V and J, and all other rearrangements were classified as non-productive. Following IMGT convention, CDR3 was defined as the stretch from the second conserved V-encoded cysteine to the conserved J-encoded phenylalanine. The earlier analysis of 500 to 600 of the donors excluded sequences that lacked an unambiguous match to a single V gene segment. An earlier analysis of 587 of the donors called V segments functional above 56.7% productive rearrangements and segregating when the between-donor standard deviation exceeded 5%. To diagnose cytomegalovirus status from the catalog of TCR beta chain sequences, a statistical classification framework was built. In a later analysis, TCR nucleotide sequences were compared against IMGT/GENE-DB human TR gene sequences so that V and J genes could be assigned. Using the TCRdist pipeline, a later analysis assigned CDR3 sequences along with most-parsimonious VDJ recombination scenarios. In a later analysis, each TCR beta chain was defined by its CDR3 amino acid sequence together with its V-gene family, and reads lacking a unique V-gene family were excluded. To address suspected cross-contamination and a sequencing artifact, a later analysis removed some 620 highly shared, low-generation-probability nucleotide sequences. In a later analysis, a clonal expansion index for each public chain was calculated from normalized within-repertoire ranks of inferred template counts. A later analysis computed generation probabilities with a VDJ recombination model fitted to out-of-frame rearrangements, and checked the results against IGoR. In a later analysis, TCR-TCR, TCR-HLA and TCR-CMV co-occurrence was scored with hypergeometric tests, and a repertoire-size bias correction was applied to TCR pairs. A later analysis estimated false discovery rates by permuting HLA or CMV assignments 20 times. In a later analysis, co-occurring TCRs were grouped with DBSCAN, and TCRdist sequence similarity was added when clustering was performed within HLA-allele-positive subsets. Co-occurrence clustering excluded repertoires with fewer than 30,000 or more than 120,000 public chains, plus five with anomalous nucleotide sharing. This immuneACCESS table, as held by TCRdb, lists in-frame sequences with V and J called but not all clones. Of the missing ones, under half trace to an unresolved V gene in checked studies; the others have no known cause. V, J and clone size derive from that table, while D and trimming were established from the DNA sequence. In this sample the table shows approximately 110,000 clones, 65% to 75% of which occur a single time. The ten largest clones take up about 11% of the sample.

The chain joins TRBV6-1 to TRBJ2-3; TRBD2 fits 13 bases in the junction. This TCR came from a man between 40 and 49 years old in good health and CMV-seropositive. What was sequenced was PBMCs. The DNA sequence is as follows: TGTGCCAGCAGGAAGGGACTAGCGGGAAAGGGGACGCAGTATTTT. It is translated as CASRKGLAGKGTQYF.